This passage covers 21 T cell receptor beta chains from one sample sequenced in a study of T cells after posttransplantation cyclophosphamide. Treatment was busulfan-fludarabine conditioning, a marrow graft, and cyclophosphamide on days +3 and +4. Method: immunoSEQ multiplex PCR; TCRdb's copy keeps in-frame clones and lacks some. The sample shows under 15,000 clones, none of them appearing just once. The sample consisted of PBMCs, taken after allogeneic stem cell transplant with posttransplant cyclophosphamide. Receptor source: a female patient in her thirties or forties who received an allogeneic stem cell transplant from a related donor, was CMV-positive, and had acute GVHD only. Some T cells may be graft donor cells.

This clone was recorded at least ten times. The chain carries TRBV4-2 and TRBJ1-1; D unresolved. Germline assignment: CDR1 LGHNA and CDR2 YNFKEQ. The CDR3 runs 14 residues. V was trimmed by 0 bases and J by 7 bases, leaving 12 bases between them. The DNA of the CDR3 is TGTGCCAGCAGCCAAGACATAGAGGGCCATGAAGCTTTCTTT. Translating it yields CASSQDIEGHEAFF.

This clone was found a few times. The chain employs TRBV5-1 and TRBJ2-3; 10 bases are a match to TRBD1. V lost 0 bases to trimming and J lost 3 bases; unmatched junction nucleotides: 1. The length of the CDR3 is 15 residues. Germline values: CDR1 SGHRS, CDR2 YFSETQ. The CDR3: CASSLGGQGTDTQYF. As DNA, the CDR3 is TGCGCCAGCAGCTTGGGGGGACAGGGGACAGATACGCAGTATTTT. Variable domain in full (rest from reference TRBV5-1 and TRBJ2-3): KAGVTQTPRYLIKTRGQQVTLSCSPISGHRSVSWYQQTPGQGLQFLFEYFSETQRNKGNFPGRFSGRQFSNSRSEMNVSTLELGDSALYLCASSLGGQGTDTQYFGPGTRLTVL.

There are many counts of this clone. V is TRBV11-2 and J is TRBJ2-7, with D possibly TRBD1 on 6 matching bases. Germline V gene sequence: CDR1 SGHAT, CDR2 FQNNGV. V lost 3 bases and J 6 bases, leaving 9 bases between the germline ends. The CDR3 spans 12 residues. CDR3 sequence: CASSFTGSEQYF. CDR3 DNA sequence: TGTGCCAGCAGCTTCACAGGGTCCGAGCAGTACTTC.

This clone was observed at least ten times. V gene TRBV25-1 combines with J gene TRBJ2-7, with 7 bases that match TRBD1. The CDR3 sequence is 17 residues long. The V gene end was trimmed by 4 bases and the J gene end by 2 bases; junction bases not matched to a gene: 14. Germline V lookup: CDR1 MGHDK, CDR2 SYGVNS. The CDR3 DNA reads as TGTGCCAGCAGTGGATACTCACAGGGGAAACGTACCTACGAGCAGTACGTC. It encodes CASSGYSQGKRTYEQYV.

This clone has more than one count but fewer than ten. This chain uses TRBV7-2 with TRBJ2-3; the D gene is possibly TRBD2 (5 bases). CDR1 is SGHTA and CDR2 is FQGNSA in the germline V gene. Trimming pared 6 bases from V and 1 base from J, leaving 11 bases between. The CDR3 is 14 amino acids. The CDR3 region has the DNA TGTGCCAGCAGACCAGCGGCCCGCACAGATACGCAGTATTTT. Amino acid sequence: CASRPAARTDTQYF.

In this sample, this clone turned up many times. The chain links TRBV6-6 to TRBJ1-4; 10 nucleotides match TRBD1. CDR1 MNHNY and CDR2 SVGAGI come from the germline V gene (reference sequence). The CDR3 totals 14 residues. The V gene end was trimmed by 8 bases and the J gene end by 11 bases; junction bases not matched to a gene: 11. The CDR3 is CASGVTGGFEKLFF. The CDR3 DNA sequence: TGTGCCAGCGGTGTGACAGGGGGCTTTGAGAAACTGTTTTTT.

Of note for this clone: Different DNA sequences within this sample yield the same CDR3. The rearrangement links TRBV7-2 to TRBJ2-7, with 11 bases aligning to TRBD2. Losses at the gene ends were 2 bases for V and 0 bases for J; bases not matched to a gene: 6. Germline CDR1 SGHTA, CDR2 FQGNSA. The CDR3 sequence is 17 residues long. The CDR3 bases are TGTGCCAGCAGCTTAACTAGCGGGAGATCCAGCTCCTACGAGCAGTACGTC. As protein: CASSLTSGRSSSYEQYV.

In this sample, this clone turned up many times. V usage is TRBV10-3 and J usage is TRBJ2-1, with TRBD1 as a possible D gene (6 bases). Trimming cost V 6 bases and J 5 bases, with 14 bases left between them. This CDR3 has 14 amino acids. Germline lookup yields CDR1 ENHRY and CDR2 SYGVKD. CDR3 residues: CAIRTDRPDNEQFF. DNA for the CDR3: TGTGCCATCAGAACGGACAGACCAGACAATGAGCAGTTCTTC.

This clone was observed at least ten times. The CDR3 DNA reads as TGCAGCGTCCCCGGACTAGCGGGAAGTTCTGAGCAGTTCTTC. Its protein is CSVPGLAGSSEQFF. The rearrangement links TRBV29-1 to TRBJ2-1, with TRBD2 matching 12 bases. The length of the CDR3 is 14 residues. V shed 6 bases and J 9 bases; nucleotides not matched to a gene: 9. Germline V gives CDR1 SQVTM, CDR2 ANQGSEA.

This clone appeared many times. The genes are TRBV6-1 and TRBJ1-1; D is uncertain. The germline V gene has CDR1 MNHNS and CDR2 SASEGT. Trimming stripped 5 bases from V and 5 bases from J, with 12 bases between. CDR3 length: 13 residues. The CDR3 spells CASSQLGWTEAFF. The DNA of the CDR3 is TGTGCCAGCAGTCAACTAGGGTGGACTGAAGCTTTCTTT.

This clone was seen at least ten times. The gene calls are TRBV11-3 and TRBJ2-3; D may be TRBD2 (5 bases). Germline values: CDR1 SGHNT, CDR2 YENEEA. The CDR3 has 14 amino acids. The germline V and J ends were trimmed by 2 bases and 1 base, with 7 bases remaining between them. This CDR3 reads CASSLMRGTDTQYF. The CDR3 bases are TGTGCCAGCAGCTTAATGCGGGGCACAGATACGCAGTATTTT.

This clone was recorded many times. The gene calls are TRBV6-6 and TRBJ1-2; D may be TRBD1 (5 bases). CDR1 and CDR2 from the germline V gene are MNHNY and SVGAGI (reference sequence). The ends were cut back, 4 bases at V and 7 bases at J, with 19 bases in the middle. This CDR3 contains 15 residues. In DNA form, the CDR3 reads TGTGCCAGCAGTTTTATAGCGGAGGGGATAACTGGCTACACCTTC. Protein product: CASSFIAEGITGYTF.

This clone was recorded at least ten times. CDR3 sequence: CSVRAVGEQFF. The CDR3 nucleotides read TGCAGCGTTCGAGCGGTGGGTGAGCAGTTCTTC. The chain carries TRBV29-1 and TRBJ2-1; D is possibly TRBD2 (5 bases). CDR1 and CDR2 from the germline V gene are SQVTM and ANQGSEA. V was trimmed by 5 bases and J by 9 bases, leaving 11 bases between them. The CDR3 is 11 residues long.

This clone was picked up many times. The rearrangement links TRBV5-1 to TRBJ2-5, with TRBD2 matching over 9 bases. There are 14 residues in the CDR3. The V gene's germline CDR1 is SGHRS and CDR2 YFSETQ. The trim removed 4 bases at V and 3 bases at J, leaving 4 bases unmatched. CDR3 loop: CASSPRLAEETQYF. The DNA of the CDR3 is TGCGCCAGCAGCCCACGACTAGCGGAAGAGACCCAGTACTTC. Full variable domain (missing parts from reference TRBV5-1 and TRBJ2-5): KAGVTQTPRYLIKTRGQQVTLSCSPISGHRSVSWYQQTPGQGLQFLFEYFSETQRNKGNFPGRFSGRQFSNSRSEMNVSTLELGDSALYLCASSPRLAEETQYFGPGTRLLVL.

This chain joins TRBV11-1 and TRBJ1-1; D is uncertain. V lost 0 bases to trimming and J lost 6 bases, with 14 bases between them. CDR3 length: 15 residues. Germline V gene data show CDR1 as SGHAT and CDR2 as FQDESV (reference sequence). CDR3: CASSLAEGGMAEAFF. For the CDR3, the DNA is TGTGCCAGCAGCTTAGCCGAAGGAGGGATGGCTGAAGCTTTCTTT.

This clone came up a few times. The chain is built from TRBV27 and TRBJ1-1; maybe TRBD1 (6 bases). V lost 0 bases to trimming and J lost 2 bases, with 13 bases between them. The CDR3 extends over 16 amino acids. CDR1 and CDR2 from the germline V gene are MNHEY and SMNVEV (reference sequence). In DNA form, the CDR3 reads TGTGCCAGCAGTTTATCCGCAGGGGTTTTCAACACTGAAGCTTTCTTT. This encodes CASSLSAGVFNTEAFF.

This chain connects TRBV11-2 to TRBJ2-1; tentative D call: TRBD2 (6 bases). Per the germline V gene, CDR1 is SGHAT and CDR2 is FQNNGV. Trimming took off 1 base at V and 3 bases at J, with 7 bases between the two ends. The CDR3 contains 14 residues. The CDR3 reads CASSLARGYNEQFF. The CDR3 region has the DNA TGTGCCAGCAGCTTAGCGCGGGGCTACAATGAGCAGTTCTTC.

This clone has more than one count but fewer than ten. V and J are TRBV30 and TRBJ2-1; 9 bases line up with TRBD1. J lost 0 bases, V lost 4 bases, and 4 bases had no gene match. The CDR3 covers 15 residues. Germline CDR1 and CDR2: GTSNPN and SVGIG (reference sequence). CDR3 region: CAWTPDRGSYNEQFF. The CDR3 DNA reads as TGTGCCTGGACCCCGGACAGGGGCTCCTACAATGAGCAGTTCTTC.

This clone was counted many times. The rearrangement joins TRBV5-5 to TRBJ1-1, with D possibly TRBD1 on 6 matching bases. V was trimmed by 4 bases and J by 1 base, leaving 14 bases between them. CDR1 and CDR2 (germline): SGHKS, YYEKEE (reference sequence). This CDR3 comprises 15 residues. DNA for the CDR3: TGTGCCAGCAGCACCATCCAGGACAGGAACACTGAAGCTTTCTTT. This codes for CASSTIQDRNTEAFF.

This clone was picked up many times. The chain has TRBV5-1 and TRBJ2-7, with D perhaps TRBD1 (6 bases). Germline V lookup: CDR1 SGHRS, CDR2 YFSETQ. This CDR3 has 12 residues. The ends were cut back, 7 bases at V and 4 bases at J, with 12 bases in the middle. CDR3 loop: CASHTGSYEQYF. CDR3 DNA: TGCGCCAGCCATACAGGGTCGTACGAGCAGTACTTC.

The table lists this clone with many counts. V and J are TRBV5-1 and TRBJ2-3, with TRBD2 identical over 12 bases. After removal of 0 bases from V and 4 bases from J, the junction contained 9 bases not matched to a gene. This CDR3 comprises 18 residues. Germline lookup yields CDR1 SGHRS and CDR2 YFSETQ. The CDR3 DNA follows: TGCGCCAGCAGCTTGGGGACTAGCGGGAACCGGGGTGCAGATACGCAGTATTTT. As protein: CASSLGTSGNRGADTQYF.